This is a list of T cell receptor beta chains from one sample in a study of T cells after posttransplantation cyclophosphamide. Clones were sequenced by immunoSEQ multiplex PCR, and TCRdb holds only the in-frame ones, with some missing. Reported are 41,000 or so clones, none seen only once; the ten largest carry 5.9%. Sequenced: PBMCs. All receptors come from a man aged 25 to 40 in good health and a related stem cell transplant donor. CDR3s include the opening cysteine and the closing phenylalanine or tryptophan. D genes are given only for firm matches. The size of a clone is reported for some rows only, either as once, few or many, or as a class for expanded clones.

V gene,J gene,D gene,clone size,CDR3 length,CDR3 DNA,CDR3 protein
TRBV7-6,TRBJ1-6,TRBD1,many,16,TGTGCCAGCAGCCAAGACAGGGAGAACTATAATTCACCCCTCCACTTT,CASSQDRENYNSPLHF
TRBV6-6,TRBJ1-2,NA,NA,16,TGTGCCAGCAGTTTTCCCCGGGACACAAACTTCTATGGCTACACCTTC,CASSFPRDTNFYGYTF
TRBV11-3,TRBJ1-1,TRBD1,many,15,TGTGCCAGCAGCTTAGCCGGGACAGAGAACACTGAAGCTTTCTTT,CASSLAGTENTEAFF
TRBV13,TRBJ2-4,TRBD2,many,14,TGTGCCAGCAGTCAGAGGAGCGGGGTTGACATTCAGTACTTC,CASSQRSGVDIQYF
TRBV4-3,TRBJ2-1,NA,many,13,TGCGCCAGCAGCCAAGCCAGGGGTTTTGAGCAGTTCTTC,CASSQARGFEQFF
TRBV19,TRBJ1-1,NA,many,12,TGTGCCAGTAGTTCACAAACGTTTGAAGCTTTCTTT,CASSSQTFEAFF
TRBV19,TRBJ1-5,NA,NA,14,TGTGCCAGTAGTATCATGGGGCCGGGTCAGCCCCAGCATTTT,CASSIMGPGQPQHF
TRBV11-2,TRBJ2-5,NA,few,15,TGTGCCAGCAGCTTAGATAGTCAGGGGCAAGAGACCCAGTACTTC,CASSLDSQGQETQYF
TRBV6-1,TRBJ1-4,TRBD1,many,15,TGTGCCAGCAGTGAATCCGAGGGGGCCGCGGAAAAACTGTTTTTT,CASSESEGAAEKLFF
TRBV14,TRBJ2-2,NA,many,17,TGTGCCAGCAGCCAAGAAGTAGGGGGAAGGCACACCGGGGAGCTGTTTTTT,CASSQEVGGRHTGELFF
TRBV6-4,TRBJ2-1,NA,NA,14,TGTGCCAGCAGTGACGGGGCAGGGTACAATGAGCAGTTCTTC,CASSDGAGYNEQFF
TRBV11-2,TRBJ2-3,TRBD2,few,12,TGTGCCAGCAGCTTCAGCGGGGGGCCCCAGTATTTT,CASSFSGGPQYF
TRBV5-6,TRBJ2-3,NA,few,16,TGTGCCAGCAGTTACCAATCGCAGGGATCCACAGATACGCAGTATTTT,CASSYQSQGSTDTQYF
TRBV7-2,TRBJ2-5,NA,NA,13,TGTGCCAGCAGCTTCGGGGGGCTGGAGACCCAGTACTTC,CASSFGGLETQYF
TRBV11-2,TRBJ2-2,TRBD2,many,17,TGTGCCAGCAGCCTAGGGACTAGCGGGTCTTACACCGGGGAGCTGTTTTTT,CASSLGTSGSYTGELFF
TRBV28,TRBJ2-7,TRBD1,many,15,TGTGCCAGCAACCTCGGGACAGGTACTCCCTACGAGCAGTACTTC,CASNLGTGTPYEQYF
TRBV5-6,TRBJ2-3,TRBD2,few,17,TGTGCCAGCAGCCCCCCCTGGACTAGCGGGGAAACAGATACGCAGTATTTT,CASSPPWTSGETDTQYF
TRBV6-5,TRBJ2-7,NA,many,16,TGTGCCAGCAGTTCGACCGGGACTCGAAGCTCCTACGAGCAGTACTTC,CASSSTGTRSSYEQYF
TRBV7-3,TRBJ1-2,NA,many,14,TGTGCCAGCAGCTTAAGAGCAGACTCCTATGGCTACACCTTC,CASSLRADSYGYTF
TRBV6-6,TRBJ1-5,NA,many,13,TGTGCCAGCAGTTACTTGCAGTATCAGCCCCAGCATTTT,CASSYLQYQPQHF
TRBV5-1,TRBJ2-3,NA,many,14,TGCGCCAGCAGCTTGGGCGGGGCAACAGATACGCAGTATTTT,CASSLGGATDTQYF
TRBV12-3/TRBV12-4,TRBJ1-5,NA,few,15,TGTGCCAGCACCAAAGGGGGGGGCGACAATCAGCCCCAGCATTTT,CASTKGGGDNQPQHF
TRBV7-9,TRBJ1-6,NA,many,12,TGTGCCAGCAGGGTGAAGGGTTCACCCCTCCACTTT,CASRVKGSPLHF
TRBV27,TRBJ2-7,NA,many,14,TGTGCCAGCCGCCTACTCCAGGGGCCCTACGAGCAGTACTTC,CASRLLQGPYEQYF
TRBV6-1,TRBJ1-6,TRBD1,many,15,TGTGCCAGCAGTGAAGTACAGGGGACGAAGTCACCCCTCCACTTT,CASSEVQGTKSPLHF
TRBV4-3,TRBJ1-2,NA,many,15,TGCGCCAGCAGCCAAGAGGGCCGGGGAGACTATGGCTACACCTTC,CASSQEGRGDYGYTF
TRBV7-2,TRBJ1-2,TRBD1,few,15,TGTGCCAGCAGGAATCAGGATACAGGGGTCTATGGCTACACCTTC,CASRNQDTGVYGYTF
TRBV12-3/TRBV12-4,TRBJ2-1,TRBD2,many,16,TGTGCCAGCAGGACTAGCGCGCCTCTCTCCTACAATGAGCAGTTCTTC,CASRTSAPLSYNEQFF
TRBV2,TRBJ2-6,TRBD2,many,16,TGTGCCAGCACACTAGCGGGGGGGCTCGGGGCCAACGTCCTGACTTTC,CASTLAGGLGANVLTF
TRBV18,TRBJ1-4,TRBD1,many,16,TGTGCCAGCTCTCTGGGACAGGTTGCAACTAATGAAAAACTGTTTTTT,CASSLGQVATNEKLFF
TRBV7-2,TRBJ2-7,TRBD1,few,16,TGTGCCAGCAGCTCGACCGGGACAGGGGTATCCTACGAGCAGTACTTC,CASSSTGTGVSYEQYF
TRBV5-1,TRBJ2-7,NA,many,14,TGCGCCAGCAGCTTGGCGCAGGGGACTAACGAGCAGTACTTC,CASSLAQGTNEQYF
TRBV29-1,TRBJ2-2,TRBD1,many,14,TGCAGCGTCCGGGACAGGGGTCCCACCGGGGAGCTGTTTTTT,CSVRDRGPTGELFF
TRBV28,TRBJ1-3,NA,many,13,TGTGCCAGCAGTTTTAACAGTGGAAACACCATATATTTT,CASSFNSGNTIYF
TRBV15,TRBJ2-1,TRBD2,many,19,TGTGCCACCAGCAGCCATACTAGCGGGGGATACGAATCCTACAATGAGCAGTTCTTC,CATSSHTSGGYESYNEQFF